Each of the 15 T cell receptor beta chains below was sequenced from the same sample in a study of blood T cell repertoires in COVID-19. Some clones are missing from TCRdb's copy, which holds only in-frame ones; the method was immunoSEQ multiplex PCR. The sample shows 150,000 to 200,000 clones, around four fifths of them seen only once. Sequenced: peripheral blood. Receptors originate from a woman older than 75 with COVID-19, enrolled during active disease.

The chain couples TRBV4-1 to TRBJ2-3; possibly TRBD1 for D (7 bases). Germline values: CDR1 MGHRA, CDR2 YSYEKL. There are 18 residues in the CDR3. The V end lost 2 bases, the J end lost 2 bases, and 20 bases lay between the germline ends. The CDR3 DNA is TGCGCCAGCAGCCAACACCTCATGGGGGGACAGTACACAGATACGCAGTATTTT. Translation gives CASSQHLMGGQYTDTQYF.

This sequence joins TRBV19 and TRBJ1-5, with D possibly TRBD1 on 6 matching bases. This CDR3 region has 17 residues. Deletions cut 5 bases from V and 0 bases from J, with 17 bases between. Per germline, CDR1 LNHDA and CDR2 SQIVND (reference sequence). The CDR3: CASSSGDMVYSNQPQHF. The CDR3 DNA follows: TGTGCCAGTAGTTCTGGGGACATGGTTTATAGCAATCAGCCCCAGCATTTT.

CDR3 residues: CASSVGHLNTEAFF. The CDR3 nucleotides are TGTGCCAGCAGCGTAGGGCACCTGAACACTGAAGCTTTCTTT. This chain joins TRBV9 and TRBJ1-1; no firm D call. The ends were cut back, 0 bases at V and 0 bases at J, with 6 bases in the middle. CDR3 length: 14 amino acids. Germline CDR1 is SGDLS and CDR2 is YYNGEE.

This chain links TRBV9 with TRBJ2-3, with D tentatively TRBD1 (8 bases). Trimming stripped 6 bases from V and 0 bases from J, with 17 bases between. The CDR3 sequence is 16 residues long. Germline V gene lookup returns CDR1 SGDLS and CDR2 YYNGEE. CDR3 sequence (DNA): TGTGCCAGCAACAACAGGGGGGGAGTTAGCACAGATACGCAGTATTTT. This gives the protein CASNNRGGVSTDTQYF.

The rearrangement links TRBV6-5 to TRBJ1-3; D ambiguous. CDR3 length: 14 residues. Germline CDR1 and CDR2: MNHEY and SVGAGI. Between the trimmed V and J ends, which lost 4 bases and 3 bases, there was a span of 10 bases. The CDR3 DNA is TGTGCCAGCAGTTTACTACCCATTGGAAACACCATATATTTT. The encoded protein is CASSLLPIGNTIYF.

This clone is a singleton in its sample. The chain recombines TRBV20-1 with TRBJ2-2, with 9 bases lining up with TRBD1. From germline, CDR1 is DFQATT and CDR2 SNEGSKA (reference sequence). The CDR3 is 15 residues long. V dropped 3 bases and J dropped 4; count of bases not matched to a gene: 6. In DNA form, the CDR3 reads TGCAGTGCTAGTTCGGGACAGGGTGGCACCGGGGAGCTGTTTTTT. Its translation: CSASSGQGGTGELFF.

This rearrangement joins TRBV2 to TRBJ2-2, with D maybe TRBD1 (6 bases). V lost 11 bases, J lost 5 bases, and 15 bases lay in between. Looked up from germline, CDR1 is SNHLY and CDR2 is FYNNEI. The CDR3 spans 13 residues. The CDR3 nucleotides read TGTGCCGGACGACAGGAGTCGACCGGGGAGCTGTTTTTT. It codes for CAGRQESTGELFF. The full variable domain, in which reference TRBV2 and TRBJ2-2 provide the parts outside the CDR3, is EPEVTQTPSHQVTQMGQEVILRCVPISNHLYFYWYRQILGQKVEFLVSFYNNEISEKSEIFDDQFSVERPDGSNFTLKIRSTKLEDSAMYFCAGRQESTGELFFGEGSRLTVL.

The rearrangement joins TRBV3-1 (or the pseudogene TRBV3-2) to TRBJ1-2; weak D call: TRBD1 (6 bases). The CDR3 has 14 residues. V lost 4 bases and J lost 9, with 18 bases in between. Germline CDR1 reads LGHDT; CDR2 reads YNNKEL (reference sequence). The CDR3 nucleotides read TGTGCCAGCAGCCCGGGGACGGAGGGGGGGAGCTACACCTTC. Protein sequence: CASSPGTEGGSYTF.

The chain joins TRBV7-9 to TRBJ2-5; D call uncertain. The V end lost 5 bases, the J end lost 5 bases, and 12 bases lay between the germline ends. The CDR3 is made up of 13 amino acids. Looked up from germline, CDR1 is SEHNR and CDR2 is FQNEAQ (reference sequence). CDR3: CASSPNPVETQYF. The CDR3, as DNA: TGTGCCAGCAGCCCAAACCCGGTGGAGACCCAGTACTTC.

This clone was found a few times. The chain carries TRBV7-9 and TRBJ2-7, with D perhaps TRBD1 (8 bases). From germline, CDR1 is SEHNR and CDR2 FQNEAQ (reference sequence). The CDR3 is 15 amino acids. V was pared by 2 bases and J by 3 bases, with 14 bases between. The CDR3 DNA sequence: TGTGCCAGCAGCTTAAGGACAGGGAGGGGCTACGAGCAGTACTTC. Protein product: CASSLRTGRGYEQYF. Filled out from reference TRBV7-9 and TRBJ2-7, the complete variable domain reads DTGVSQNPRHKITKRGQNVTFRCDPISEHNRLYWYRQTLGQGPEFLTYFQNEAQLEKSRLLSDRFSAERPKGSFSTLEIQRTEQGDSAMYLCASSLRTGRGYEQYFGPGTRLTVT.

CDR3 sequence (DNA): TGCGCCAGCAGCCAACAGGGGTCGTTGAACACTGAAGCTTTCTTT. Translated: CASSQQGSLNTEAFF. The rearrangement joins TRBV4-1 to TRBJ1-1, with D perhaps TRBD1 (6 bases). CDR1 and CDR2 from the germline V gene are MGHRA and YSYEKL. Trimming removed 2 bases from V and 0 bases from J, with 10 bases in between. The CDR3 covers 15 residues.

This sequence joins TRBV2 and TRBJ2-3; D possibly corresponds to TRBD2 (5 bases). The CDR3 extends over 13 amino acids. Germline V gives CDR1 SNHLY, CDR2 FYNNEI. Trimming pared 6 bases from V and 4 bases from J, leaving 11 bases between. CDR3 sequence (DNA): TGTGCCAGCAGCCTCAGAGGGTCAGATACGCAGTATTTT. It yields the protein CASSLRGSDTQYF.

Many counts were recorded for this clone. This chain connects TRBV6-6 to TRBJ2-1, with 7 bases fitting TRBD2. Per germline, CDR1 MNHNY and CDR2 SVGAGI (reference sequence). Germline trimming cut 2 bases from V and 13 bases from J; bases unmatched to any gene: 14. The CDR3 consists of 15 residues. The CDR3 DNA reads TGTGCCAGCAGTTACCCGGAAAGAGGGAGGGCATATCAGTTCTTC. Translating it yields CASSYPERGRAYQFF.

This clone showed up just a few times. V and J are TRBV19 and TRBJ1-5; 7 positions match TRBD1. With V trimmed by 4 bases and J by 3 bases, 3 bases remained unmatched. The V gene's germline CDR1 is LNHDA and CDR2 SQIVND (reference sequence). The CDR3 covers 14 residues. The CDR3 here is CASSTQGYNQPQHF. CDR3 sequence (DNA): TGTGCCAGTAGTACACAGGGGTACAATCAGCCCCAGCATTTT.

This CDR3 reads CASSQTGDSPLHF. In DNA form, the CDR3 reads TGTGCCAGCAGCCAAACCGGTGATTCACCCCTCCACTTT. The V gene is TRBV14, the J gene TRBJ1-6; D is undetermined. Germline lookup yields CDR1 SGHDN and CDR2 FVKESK. V was clipped by 2 bases and J by 8 bases, with 7 bases between them. This CDR3 spans 13 amino acids. The variable domain in full, completed from reference TRBV14 and TRBJ1-6, reads EAGVTQFPSHSVIEKGQTVTLRCDPISGHDNLYWYRRVMGKEIKFLLHFVKESKQDESGMPNNRFLAERTGGTYSTLKVQPAELEDSGVYFCASSQTGDSPLHFGNGTRLTVT.